This entry lists 27 T cell receptor beta chains sequenced from one sample in a study of cytomegalovirus exposure and HLA in healthy donors. Assay: immunoSEQ multiplex PCR; the TCRdb copy retains only in-frame clones and omits some. Found here are roughly 150,000 clones, 82% of them singletons; the top ten hold approximately 30%. The sample consisted of PBMCs. These receptors all stem from a young man in good health and CMV-seropositive.

This clone was detected many times. The chain employs TRBV5-1 and TRBJ2-7; unclear D gene. Germline lookup yields CDR1 SGHRS and CDR2 YFSETQ. Trimming removed 4 bases from V and 7 bases from J, with 15 bases in between. This CDR3 contains 13 residues. CDR3 amino acids: CASSNNLGQEQYF. In DNA form, the CDR3 reads TGCGCCAGCAGCAATAATCTTGGGCAGGAGCAGTACTTC.

The chain links TRBV27 to TRBJ2-7; the match to TRBD2 covers 11 bases. This CDR3 spans 15 amino acids. The V and J ends lost 8 bases and 6 bases, in that order; junction bases with no gene match: 12. Germline V gene data show CDR1 as MNHEY and CDR2 as SMNVEV (reference sequence). CDR3 sequence (DNA): TGTGCCAGCCAGGCTAGCGGGAGGTTCAGTGGCGAGCAGTACTTC. Protein product: CASQASGRFSGEQYF.

V is TRBV4-2 and J is TRBJ2-2; possible D gene TRBD2, 6 bases. Looked up from germline, CDR1 is LGHNA and CDR2 is YNFKEQ. The CDR3 runs 17 residues. With 0 bases removed from V and 4 bases from J, the gap between germline ends came to 15 bases. The CDR3 sequence: CASSQDVWRGTTGELFF. The CDR3 bases are TGTGCCAGCAGCCAAGATGTCTGGCGGGGTACCACCGGGGAGCTGTTTTTT.

This CDR3 reads CASSFRDSNSPLHF. In DNA, the CDR3 is TGTGCCAGCAGCTTCCGGGACAGCAATTCACCCCTCCACTTT. V is TRBV5-4 and J is TRBJ1-6; 7 bases align to TRBD1. V lost 2 bases and J lost 7; bases outside the gene matches: 3. Per the germline V gene, CDR1 is SGHNT and CDR2 is YYREEE (reference sequence). This CDR3 is built from 14 residues.

The chain links TRBV7-9 to TRBJ2-2; TRBD1 agrees at 7 bases. V dropped 5 bases and J dropped 6; count of bases not matched to a gene: 6. The germline V gene encodes CDR1 SEHNR and CDR2 FQNEAQ (reference sequence). The CDR3 extends over 14 amino acids. The CDR3 DNA reads as TGTGCCAGCAGCCCGGACAGGTTCGCCGGGGAGCTGTTTTTT. Amino acids: CASSPDRFAGELFF.

The chain uses TRBV5-1 and TRBJ1-2; D is unresolved. Germline V gives CDR1 SGHRS, CDR2 YFSETQ. The CDR3 extends over 12 amino acids. V was cut by 4 bases and J by 5 bases, with 9 bases left in between. The CDR3 loop reads CASSAAGYGYTF. CDR3 sequence (DNA): TGCGCCAGCAGCGCAGCAGGTTATGGCTACACCTTC.

Concerning this clone: A read error may account for a junction end that differs from germline. This chain joins TRBV7-2 and TRBJ1-4; D is perhaps TRBD1 (6 bases). The CDR3 runs to 16 residues. CDR1 and CDR2 (germline): SGHTA, FQGNSA. CDR3 protein: CASSLGGFGGGEKLFF. The CDR3 DNA reads as TGTGCTAGCAGCTTAGGAGGCTTTGGGGGCGGAGAAAAACTGTTTTTT.

V is TRBV29-1 and J is TRBJ2-1; 10 bases line up with TRBD2. The ends lost 7 bases at V and 0 bases at J; junction bases unmatched: 6. The CDR3 has 15 residues. Germline CDR1 and CDR2: SQVTM and ANQGSEA. The CDR3, as DNA: TGCAGCGGCCTTTTAGCGGGAGGCTCCTACAATGAGCAGTTCTTC. This codes for CSGLLAGGSYNEQFF.

The V call is TRBV18, the J call TRBJ2-1, with D uncertain. Trimming took 6 bases from V and 0 from J, leaving 9 bases between them. The germline V gene has CDR1 KGHSH and CDR2 LQKENI. This CDR3 is 14 amino acids long. DNA for the CDR3: TGTGCCAGCTCCCCTCTTTCCTCCTACAATGAGCAGTTCTTC. Translating it yields CASSPLSSYNEQFF.

This sequence joins TRBV6-6 and TRBJ1-1; perhaps TRBD1 as D (6 bases). The CDR3 has 14 residues. Trimming cost V 2 bases and J 12 bases, with 19 bases left between them. The germline CDR1 and CDR2 sequences are MNHNY and SVGAGI (reference sequence). The DNA of the CDR3 is TGTGCCAGCAGTTACAGCCAGGGGATGAGTGTGACTTTCTTT. It yields the protein CASSYSQGMSVTFF.

The chain joins TRBV5-4 to TRBJ2-1; 8 bases line up with TRBD1. With V trimmed by 3 bases and J by 9 bases, 11 bases remained unmatched. CDR1 SGHNT and CDR2 YYREEE come from the germline V gene (reference sequence). The CDR3 is 15 amino acids. As DNA, the CDR3 is TGTGCCAGCAGCTGGCCGGACAGGGAATTAGGTGAGCAGTTCTTC. Translation gives CASSWPDRELGEQFF.

The V call is TRBV10-2, the J call TRBJ1-1; D unresolved. This CDR3 contains 13 residues. The V and J ends lost 4 bases and 1 base respectively, with 7 bases between them. Germline assignment: CDR1 WSHSY and CDR2 SAAADI. CDR3 loop: CASSVNSNTEAFF. In DNA form, the CDR3 reads TGCGCCAGCAGTGTAAACTCGAACACTGAAGCTTTCTTT.

The chain links TRBV7-8 to TRBJ1-1; 8 bases fit TRBD1. Trimming took 3 bases from V and 0 from J; bases not matched to a gene: 3. The CDR3 contains 15 residues. From germline, CDR1 is SGHVS and CDR2 FQNEAQ. The CDR3 coding sequence is TGTGCCAGCAGCTTGACAGGGGCCATGAACACTGAAGCTTTCTTT. Its protein is CASSLTGAMNTEAFF.

The gene calls are TRBV9 and TRBJ1-1, with 7 bases aligning to TRBD1. Germline V CDR1 and CDR2: SGDLS, YYNGEE. The CDR3 spans 16 residues. Unmatched junction bases numbered 6, after V lost 0 bases and J lost 1 base. CDR3 DNA: TGTGCCAGCAGCGTAGGGCACAGGGGCTCGAACACTGAAGCTTTCTTT. Residues: CASSVGHRGSNTEAFF.

The chain is built from TRBV7-2 and TRBJ2-2; TRBD2 agrees at 10 bases. The CDR3 length is 18 residues. The V segment lost 5 bases and the J segment 4 bases; nucleotides outside the gene matches: 13. Germline lookup yields CDR1 SGHTA and CDR2 FQGNSA. Here the CDR3 DNA reads TGTGCCAGCAGCCCTTTGGCCGGGCTAGCGGGGGCCACCGGGGAGCTGTTTTTT. This gives the protein CASSPLAGLAGATGELFF.

V usage is TRBV5-4 and J usage is TRBJ2-5, with 9 positions matching TRBD1. CDR3 length: 15 amino acids. J lost 5 bases, V lost 4 bases, and 9 bases had no gene match. The germline gives CDR1 SGHNT, CDR2 YYREEE (reference sequence). The CDR3 DNA is TGTGCCAGCAGCCCCCGGGACAGGGTCCGGGAGACCCAGTACTTC. This gives the protein CASSPRDRVRETQYF.

The J gene is TRBJ2-7, the V gene TRBV6-1, with 11 bases that match TRBD1. V lost 6 bases and J lost 4; bases outside the gene matches: 5. Germline CDR1 is MNHNS and CDR2 is SASEGT. The CDR3 runs 14 residues. The CDR3 sequence: CASRDRGLRYEQYF. The CDR3 DNA reads as TGTGCCAGCAGGGACAGGGGGCTAAGGTACGAGCAGTACTTC.

The chain employs TRBV6-6 and TRBJ2-7; TRBD1 matches 8 bases. The CDR3 spans 14 residues. CDR1 MNHNY and CDR2 SVGAGI come from the germline V gene (reference sequence). J was trimmed by 3 bases and V by 4 bases; bases with no gene match: 5. The CDR3 DNA reads TGTGCCAGCAGTTCGACAGGGGTCCGCTACGAGCAGTACTTC. Protein sequence: CASSSTGVRYEQYF.

DNA for the CDR3: TGTGCCAGTACCAGGGGTTTTGGGGATGAGCAGTTCTTC. Protein: CASTRGFGDEQFF. The chain uses TRBV19 and TRBJ2-1, with D possibly TRBD1 on 6 matching bases. V lost 7 bases, J lost 8 bases, and 15 bases lay in between. CDR3 length: 13 residues. Germline CDR1 and CDR2: LNHDA and SQIVND (reference sequence).

This chain joins TRBV2 and TRBJ2-3; 11 bases are a match to TRBD2. Trimming removed 7 bases from V and 5 bases from J; junction bases left unmatched: 11. Germline V gene sequence: CDR1 SNHLY, CDR2 FYNNEI. CDR3 size: 16 residues. CDR3 sequence reads: CASTATSGRGGDTQYF. CDR3 nucleotides: TGTGCCAGCACCGCAACTAGCGGGAGAGGGGGAGATACGCAGTATTTT.

This clone qualifies as medium-sized. This rearrangement joins TRBV7-3 to TRBJ1-2; D uncertain. The V gene's germline CDR1 is SGHTA and CDR2 FQGTGA. The CDR3 loop spans 15 amino acids. The V gene lost 5 bases and the J gene lost 0 bases, with 13 bases spanning the gap. The CDR3 DNA reads TGTGCCAGCAGCCCCTCGACACTAGCTAACTATGGCTACACCTTC. Protein: CASSPSTLANYGYTF.

This clone has only a few counts. The V gene is TRBV27, the J gene TRBJ1-2; 8 nucleotides line up with TRBD1. This CDR3 spans 12 amino acids. V trimming: 8 bases; J trimming: 7 bases; junction bases outside the gene matches: 6. Germline V gene sequence: CDR1 MNHEY, CDR2 SMNVEV (reference sequence). CDR3 loop: CASWTGLVGYTF. CDR3 bases: TGTGCCAGCTGGACAGGGTTGGTTGGCTACACCTTC.

This chain links TRBV5-1 with TRBJ2-5; no clear D gene. With 4 bases removed from V and 2 bases from J, the gap between germline ends came to 15 bases. The CDR3 is made up of 15 amino acids. Germline CDR1 is SGHRS and CDR2 is YFSETQ. The CDR3, as DNA: TGCGCCAGCAGCCCTGTCCGGGTCTTACAAGAGACCCAGTACTTC. Its protein product is CASSPVRVLQETQYF. The complete variable domain, with remaining parts taken from reference TRBV5-1 and TRBJ2-5, reads KAGVTQTPRYLIKTRGQQVTLSCSPISGHRSVSWYQQTPGQGLQFLFEYFSETQRNKGNFPGRFSGRQFSNSRSEMNVSTLELGDSALYLCASSPVRVLQETQYFGPGTRLLVL.

This clone came up a few times. The CDR3 DNA reads as TGTGCCATCAGTGAGTCCGCGGGGGCATCCTACGAGCAGTACTTC. Residues: CAISESAGASYEQYF. The chain employs TRBV10-3 and TRBJ2-7; possible D gene TRBD2, 7 bases. CDR3 length: 15 residues. V was cut by 0 bases and J by 1 base, with 10 bases left in between. The germline V gene has CDR1 ENHRY and CDR2 SYGVKD.

The CDR3 spells CASSLRTSGSNEQFF. The CDR3 bases are TGTGCCAGCAGTTTACGGACTAGCGGGAGTAATGAGCAGTTCTTC. The V call is TRBV27, the J call TRBJ2-1, with TRBD2 identical over 13 bases. Trimming at V came to 2 bases and at J to 7 bases, leaving 2 bases not matched to a gene. Germline V CDR1 and CDR2: MNHEY, SMNVEV (reference sequence). This CDR3 spans 15 amino acids.

The V and J genes are TRBV23-1 and TRBJ2-2; D is perhaps TRBD1 (6 bases). TRBV23-1 is an open reading frame whose function is uncertain. The CDR3 is 14 residues long. Trimming cost V 1 base and J 7 bases, with 10 bases left between them. The CDR3 sequence is CASSQYQGNGELFF. CDR3 DNA: TGCGCCAGCAGTCAATACCAGGGGAACGGGGAGCTGTTTTTT.

The chain carries TRBV6-5 and TRBJ1-2, with D tentatively TRBD1 (5 bases). The CDR3 sequence is 15 residues long. Germline values: CDR1 MNHEY, CDR2 SVGAGI. V was pared by 6 bases and J by 5 bases, with 19 bases between. Written as DNA, the CDR3 is TGTGCCAGCAGCCCAACGGGGGGGAAGGGGTATGGCTACACCTTC. Translating gives CASSPTGGKGYGYTF.